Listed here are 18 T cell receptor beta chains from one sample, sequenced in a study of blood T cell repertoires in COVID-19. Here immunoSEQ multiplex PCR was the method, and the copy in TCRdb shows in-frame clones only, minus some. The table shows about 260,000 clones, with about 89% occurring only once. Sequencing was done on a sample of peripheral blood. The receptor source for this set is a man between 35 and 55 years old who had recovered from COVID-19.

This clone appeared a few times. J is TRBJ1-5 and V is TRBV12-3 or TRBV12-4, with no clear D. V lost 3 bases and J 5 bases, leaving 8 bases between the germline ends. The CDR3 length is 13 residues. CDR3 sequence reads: CASSLEWDQPQHF. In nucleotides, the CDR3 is TGTGCCAGCAGTTTGGAGTGGGATCAGCCCCAGCATTTT.

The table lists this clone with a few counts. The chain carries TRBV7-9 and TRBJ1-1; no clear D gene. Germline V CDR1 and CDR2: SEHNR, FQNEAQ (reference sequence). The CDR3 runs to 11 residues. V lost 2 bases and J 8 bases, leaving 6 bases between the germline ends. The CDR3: CASSLIEEAFF. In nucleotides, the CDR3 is TGTGCCAGCAGCTTAATTGAGGAAGCTTTCTTT. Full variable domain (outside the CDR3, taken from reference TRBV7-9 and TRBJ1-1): DTGVSQNPRHKITKRGQNVTFRCDPISEHNRLYWYRQTLGQGPEFLTYFQNEAQLEKSRLLSDRFSAERPKGSFSTLEIQRTEQGDSAMYLCASSLIEEAFFGQGTRLTVV.

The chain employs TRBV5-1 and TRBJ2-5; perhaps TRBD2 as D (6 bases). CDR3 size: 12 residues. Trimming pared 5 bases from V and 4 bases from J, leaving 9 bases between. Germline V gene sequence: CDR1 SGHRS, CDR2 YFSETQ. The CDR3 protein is CASREGGETQYF. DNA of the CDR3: TGCGCCAGCAGAGAGGGAGGAGAGACCCAGTACTTC.

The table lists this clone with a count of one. The CDR3 nucleotides read TGCAGCGTCCGACAGGGCCATGAGCAGTTCTTC. It specifies CSVRQGHEQFF. The chain couples TRBV29-1 to TRBJ2-1; 7 bases fit TRBD1. V gave up 6 bases and J gave up 8 bases; unmatched junction bases: 4. Germline loops: CDR1 SQVTM, CDR2 ANQGSEA. CDR3 length equals 11 residues.

CDR3 sequence reads: CASSVLAGTGVPGELFF. Here the CDR3 DNA reads TGTGCCAGCAGCGTACTCGCTGGGACAGGGGTGCCCGGGGAGCTGTTTTTT. The J gene is TRBJ2-2, the V gene TRBV9; 10 nucleotides match TRBD1. Germline-derived CDR1 and CDR2 are SGDLS and YYNGEE. Trimming at V came to 1 base and at J to 6 bases, leaving 9 bases not matched to a gene. The CDR3 totals 17 residues.

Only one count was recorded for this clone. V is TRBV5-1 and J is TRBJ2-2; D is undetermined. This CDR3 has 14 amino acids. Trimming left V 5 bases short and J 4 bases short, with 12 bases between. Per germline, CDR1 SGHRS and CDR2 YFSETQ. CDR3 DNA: TGCGCCAGCAGTAGGAAACAGATCACCGGGGAGCTGTTTTTT. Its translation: CASSRKQITGELFF.

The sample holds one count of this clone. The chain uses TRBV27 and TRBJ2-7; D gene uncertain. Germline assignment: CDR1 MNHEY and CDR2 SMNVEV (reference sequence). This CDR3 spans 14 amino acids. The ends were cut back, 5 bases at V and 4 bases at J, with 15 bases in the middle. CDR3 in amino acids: CASSTHLNLYEQYF. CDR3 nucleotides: TGTGCCAGCAGTACTCACCTGAACCTATACGAGCAGTACTTC.

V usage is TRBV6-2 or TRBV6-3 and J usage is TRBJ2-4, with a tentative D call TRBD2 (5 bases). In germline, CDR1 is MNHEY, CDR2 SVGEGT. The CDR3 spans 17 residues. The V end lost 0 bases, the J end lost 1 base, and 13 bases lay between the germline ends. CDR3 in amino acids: CASSYSKGVTAKNIQYF. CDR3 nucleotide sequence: TGTGCCAGCAGTTACTCGAAGGGAGTTACCGCCAAAAACATTCAGTACTTC.

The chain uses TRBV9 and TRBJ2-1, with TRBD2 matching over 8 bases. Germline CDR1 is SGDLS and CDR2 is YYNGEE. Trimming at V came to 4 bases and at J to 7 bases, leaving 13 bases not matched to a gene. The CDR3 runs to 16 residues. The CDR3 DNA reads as TGTGCCAGCAGCCCACACCTCGGGGGGGCTTGGAATGAGCAGTTCTTC. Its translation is CASSPHLGGAWNEQFF.

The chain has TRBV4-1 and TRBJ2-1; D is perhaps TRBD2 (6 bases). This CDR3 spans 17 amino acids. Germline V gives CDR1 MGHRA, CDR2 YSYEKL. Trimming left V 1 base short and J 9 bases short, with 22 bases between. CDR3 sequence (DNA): TGCGCCAGCAGCCAAGTCCTTGGGGGGTTTCTATCGGGTGAGCAGTTCTTC. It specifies CASSQVLGGFLSGEQFF.

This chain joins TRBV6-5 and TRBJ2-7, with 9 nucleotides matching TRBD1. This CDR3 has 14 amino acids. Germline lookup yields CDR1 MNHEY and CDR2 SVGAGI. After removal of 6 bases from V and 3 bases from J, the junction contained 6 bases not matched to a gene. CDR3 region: CASSPGTGNYEQYF. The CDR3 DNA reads TGTGCCAGCAGCCCCGGGACAGGGAACTACGAGCAGTACTTC.

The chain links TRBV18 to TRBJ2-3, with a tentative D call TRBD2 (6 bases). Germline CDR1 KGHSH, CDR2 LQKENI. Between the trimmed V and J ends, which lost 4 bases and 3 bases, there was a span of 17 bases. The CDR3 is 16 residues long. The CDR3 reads CASSHKAARGTDTQYF. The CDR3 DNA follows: TGTGCCAGCTCACATAAAGCGGCCCGGGGGACAGATACGCAGTATTTT.

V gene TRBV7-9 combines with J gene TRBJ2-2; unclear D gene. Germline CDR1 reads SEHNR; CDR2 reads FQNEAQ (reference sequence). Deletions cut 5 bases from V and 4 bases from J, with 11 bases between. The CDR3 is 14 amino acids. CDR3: CASSPWALTGELFF. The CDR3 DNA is TGTGCCAGCAGCCCATGGGCCCTCACCGGGGAGCTGTTTTTT.

CDR3 amino acids: CASSQWTSGTSTKENEQFF. The DNA of the CDR3 is TGCGCCAGCAGCCAATGGACTAGCGGGACGTCAACTAAGGAGAATGAGCAGTTCTTC. The chain uses TRBV4-1 and TRBJ2-1, with TRBD2 matching over 12 bases. V shed 2 bases, J shed 7 bases, and the junction held 15 bases outside the gene matches. The CDR3 consists of 19 residues. Germline V gene sequence: CDR1 MGHRA, CDR2 YSYEKL.

The CDR3 spells CASCWGGGGNQPQHF. Written as DNA, the CDR3 is TGTGCCAGCTGCTGGGGGGGCGGCGGCAATCAGCCCCAGCATTTT. The chain joins TRBV5-5 to TRBJ1-5; weak D call: TRBD1 (6 bases). This CDR3 region has 15 residues. CDR1 SGHKS and CDR2 YYEKEE come from the germline V gene (reference sequence). Trimming stripped 7 bases from V and 2 bases from J, with 16 bases between.

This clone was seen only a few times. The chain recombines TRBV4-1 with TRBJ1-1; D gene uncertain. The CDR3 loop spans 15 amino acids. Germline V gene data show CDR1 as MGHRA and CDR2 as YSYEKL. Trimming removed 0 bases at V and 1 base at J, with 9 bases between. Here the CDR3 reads CASSQDQAQNTEAFF. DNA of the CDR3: TGCGCCAGCAGCCAAGATCAGGCCCAGAACACTGAAGCTTTCTTT.

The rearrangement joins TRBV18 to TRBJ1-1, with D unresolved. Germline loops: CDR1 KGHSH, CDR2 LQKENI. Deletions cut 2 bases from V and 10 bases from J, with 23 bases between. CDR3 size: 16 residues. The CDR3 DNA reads TGTGCCAGCTCACCATTGGATCAGGTAGTTATAGTGGGAGCTTTCTTT. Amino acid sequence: CASSPLDQVVIVGAFF. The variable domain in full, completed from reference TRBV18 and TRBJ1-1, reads NAGVMQNPRHLVRRRGQEARLRCSPMKGHSHVYWYRQLPEEGLKFMVYLQKENIIDESGMPKERFSAEFPKEGPSILRIQQVVRGDSAAYFCASSPLDQVVIVGAFFGQGTRLTVV.

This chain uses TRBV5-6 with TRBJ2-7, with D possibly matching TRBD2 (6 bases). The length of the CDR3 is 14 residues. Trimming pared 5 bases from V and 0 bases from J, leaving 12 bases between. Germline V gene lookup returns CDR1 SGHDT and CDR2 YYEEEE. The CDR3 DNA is TGTGCCAGCAGTTCCCGGGGGAGCTCCTACGAGCAGTACTTC. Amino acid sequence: CASSSRGSSYEQYF.